The rows below give T cell receptor beta chains drawn from one sample of a study of T cells in Graves' hyperthyroidism and ophthalmopathy. TCRdb re-derived calls from the multiplex PCR reads in MiXCR, one entry per CDR3 protein. The sample records 500,000 to 800,000 distinct CDR3 sequences, 45% being singletons. Sequenced: peripheral blood or thyroid tissue (not recorded which). The receptor set was obtained from an adult man with Graves' disease, either hyperthyroidism or ophthalmopathy (not recorded which). Each CDR3 is given with its conserved first and last residue. D genes are given only for firm matches. The listing skips clone size in some rows; elsewhere it reads once, few, many or a size class.

clone_size j_call d_call v_call cdr3_nt cdr3_aa
many TRBJ2-7 - TRBV10-3 TGTGCCATCAGGTCCCAGGGAGGATCCTACGAGCAGTACTTC CAIRSQGGSYEQYF
once TRBJ2-7 TRBD1 TRBV25-1 TGTGCTAGCCGGGACAGGGGCCTCGAGCAGTACTTC CASRDRGLEQYF
- TRBJ1-6 TRBD1 TRBV7-9 TGTGCCAGCAGCTTAAATTGGGACAGTAATAATTCACCCCTCCACTTT CASSLNWDSNNSPLHF
- TRBJ2-3 TRBD2 TRBV5-1 TGCGCCAGCAGCTCGGGCCTGACTAGCGGGAAAACAGATACGCAGTATTTT CASSSGLTSGKTDTQYF
- TRBJ2-7 TRBD2 TRBV9 TGTGCCAGCAGCTTTGAGGGAACTAGCGGGGGGCCTCGGCAGTACTTC CASSFEGTSGGPRQYF
- TRBJ1-6 - TRBV2 TGTGCCAGCAGTTCTGTGACGCCAGATTCACCCCTCCACTTT CASSSVTPDSPLHF
- TRBJ1-6 - TRBV2 TGTGCCAGCAGTGCACAGGGCTATAATTCACCCCTCCACTTT CASSAQGYNSPLHF
many TRBJ1-1 - TRBV10-1 TGCGCCAGCAGTGAGGACAGATCTTACACTGAAGCTTTCTTT CASSEDRSYTEAFF
- TRBJ2-7 TRBD2 TRBV5-1 TGCGCCAGCAGCTTGGGAGGCGCTAGCGGGGGAATCTACGAGCAGTACTTC CASSLGGASGGIYEQYF
- TRBJ2-5 TRBD2 TRBV10-2 TGCGCCAGCAGTGAGTTAGCGGGGGGCGCGGGTGAGACCCAGTACTTC CASSELAGGAGETQYF
many TRBJ1-4 - TRBV2 TGTGCCAGCAATGGCTGGTTTGATGAAAAACTGTTTTTT CASNGWFDEKLFF
many TRBJ1-2 TRBD1 TRBV29-1 TGCAGCGCTACCGGACAGGGGAACTATGGCTACACCTTC CSATGQGNYGYTF
- TRBJ2-7 - TRBV6-6 TGTGCCAGCAGCTACTCTCCCGGGCCCTTGGCCGTTGAGCAGTACTTC CASSYSPGPLAVEQYF
few TRBJ2-7 - TRBV29-1 TGCAGCGTTGAAGGCGATATAGACAGGCCCTACGAGCAGTACTTC CSVEGDIDRPYEQYF
few TRBJ2-5 TRBD1 TRBV12-3/TRBV12-4 TGTGCCAGCAGCCAAGAAATCGACAGGGGAGAGACCCAGTACTTC CASSQEIDRGETQYF
- TRBJ1-4 - TRBV12-3/TRBV12-4 TGTGCCAGCTCACCAGTAGATACAGGGTCAACTAATGAAAAACTGTTTTTT CASSPVDTGSTNEKLFF
many TRBJ1-1 - TRBV7-8 TGTGCCAGCAGCTTAAGCTCCAACACTGAAGCTTTCTTT CASSLSSNTEAFF
- TRBJ2-7 - TRBV6-1 TGTGCCAGCACCGCAGGCGTCTACGAGCAGTACTTC CASTAGVYEQYF
- TRBJ1-6 TRBD1 TRBV25-1 TGTGCCACCGGGACAGGGTCGAATTCACCCCTCCACTTT CATGTGSNSPLHF
few TRBJ2-2 TRBD2 TRBV20-1 TGCAGTGCTGCCAGCGGGAGGTGGGGCGGGGAGCTGTTTTTT CSAASGRWGGELFF
- TRBJ1-1 - TRBV2 TGTGCCAACTCACAGGGAAGGATCCCGAACACTGAAGCTTTCTTT CANSQGRIPNTEAFF
many TRBJ1-5 - TRBV15 TGTGCCACCAGCAGATTCCTCAATCAGCCCCAGCATTTT CATSRFLNQPQHF
many TRBJ2-5 - TRBV7-9 TGTGCCAGCAGCTTAAGGGGGTCGGAGACCCAGTACTTC CASSLRGSETQYF
many TRBJ1-2 - TRBV2 TGTGCCAGCAGTGATGAGGCCACTGGTGGCTACACCTTC CASSDEATGGYTF
few TRBJ2-2 TRBD2 TRBV19 TGTGCCAGTAGTCTCACTAGCGGGAGTGGCACCGGGGAGCTGTTTTTT CASSLTSGSGTGELFF
once TRBJ2-2 - TRBV20-1 TGCAGTGCTAGAGAAACGGGACAGAACACCGGGGAGCTGTTTTTT CSARETGQNTGELFF
- TRBJ2-5 - TRBV25-1 TGTGCCAGCAGTGAATATCTTGGTGGGCAAGAGACCCAGTACTTC CASSEYLGGQETQYF
- TRBJ2-1 TRBD1 TRBV7-9 TGTGCCAGCAGACAGGGGGTAGGGAATGAGCAGTTCTTC CASRQGVGNEQFF
- TRBJ1-2 - TRBV24-1 TGTGCCTGGATTGACTTCTATGGCTACACCTTC CAWIDFYGYTF
few TRBJ1-1 - TRBV5-6 TGTGCCAGCAGCCAGAACCCGGAGACTGAAGCTTTCTTT CASSQNPETEAFF
many TRBJ2-7 - TRBV20-1 TGCAGTGCTAGTACAGGGACGCACGAGCAGTACTTC CSASTGTHEQYF
- TRBJ1-1 TRBD1 TRBV29-1 TGCAGCGTTGAGTGGGACAGGGGCGCTCACACTGAAGCTTTCTTT CSVEWDRGAHTEAFF
- TRBJ1-4 TRBD1 TRBV7-7 TGTGCTAGCAGCAAAACAGGGGGCGCGAGTGAAAAACTGTTTTTT CASSKTGGASEKLFF
- TRBJ1-5 TRBD1 TRBV2 TGTGCCAGCAGTGAATTTTTGTTAACAGGGGGCGGCAAATATCAGCCCCAGCATTTT CASSEFLLTGGGKYQPQHF
- TRBJ2-7 - TRBV20-1 TGCAGTGCTAGGGGGCGGGCGCTCTCCTACGAGCAGTACTTC CSARGRALSYEQYF
many TRBJ1-2 - TRBV10-3 TGTGCCATCAGTGAGGGAGAATATGGCTACACCTTC CAISEGEYGYTF
- TRBJ1-2 - TRBV7-9 TGTGCCTGCAACCCAATTAACTATGGCTACACCTTC CACNPINYGYTF
few TRBJ1-4 - TRBV9 TGTGCCAGCGGAGGGTTTGGAGAAAAACTGTTTTTT CASGGFGEKLFF
- TRBJ1-2 TRBD1 TRBV20-1 TGCAGTGACGGGACAGGGGGCGGCTATGGCTACACCTTC CSDGTGGGYGYTF
- TRBJ2-3 - TRBV7-9 TGTGCCAGCAGCTTTGTCTGGAGGGAGGCAGATACGCAGTATTTT CASSFVWREADTQYF
- TRBJ1-3 - TRBV20-1 TGCAGTGCTAGCAACCCAACATACGGCGGAAACACCATATATTTT CSASNPTYGGNTIYF
- TRBJ2-7 - TRBV29-1 TGCAGCGTAGGGACGGGCACCGACTACGAGCAGTACTTC CSVGTGTDYEQYF
- TRBJ1-4 - TRBV2 TGTGCCAGCAGTGAAGGCTGGGGGGGAAAACTGTTTTTT CASSEGWGGKLFF
- TRBJ1-5 TRBD1 TRBV24-1 TGTGCCAGCAATCCCGGAGGACAGGGGTGGGGTCAGCCCCAGCATTTT CASNPGGQGWGQPQHF